This T cell receptor (beta chain) was recovered during a study of T cell responses to AZD1222 COVID-19 vaccine. Regarding this clone: What it binds is unknown.

Whole-study results and caveats: The reported proportion of spike-specific TCRs targeting unmutated variant regions was nearly half. Donors skewed white British and female; clonal diversity was possibly underestimated. Spike regions recognized by vaccine-associated CD4 TCRs spanned the protein, led by 160-218 and 743-854.

TCRdb's table, derived via immunoSEQ multiplex PCR, lists solely in-frame clones and lacks some. The sample lists 75,000 to 95,000 clones, about 85% occurring once. V shed 3 bases, J shed 1 base, and the junction held 5 bases outside the gene matches. The CDR3 consists of 15 residues. Germline V gene data show CDR1 as SGHRS and CDR2 as YFSETQ. This receptor was identified in an adult who received the AZD1222 COVID-19 vaccine. The chain links TRBV5-1 to TRBJ1-1; 8 bases map to TRBD1. Sequences were derived from peripheral blood, sampled 28 days after the second AZD1222 dose. CDR3 DNA sequence: TGCGCCAGCAGCTACGGGACAGGTGCGAACACTGAAGCTTTCTTT. Its translation: CASSYGTGANTEAFF.